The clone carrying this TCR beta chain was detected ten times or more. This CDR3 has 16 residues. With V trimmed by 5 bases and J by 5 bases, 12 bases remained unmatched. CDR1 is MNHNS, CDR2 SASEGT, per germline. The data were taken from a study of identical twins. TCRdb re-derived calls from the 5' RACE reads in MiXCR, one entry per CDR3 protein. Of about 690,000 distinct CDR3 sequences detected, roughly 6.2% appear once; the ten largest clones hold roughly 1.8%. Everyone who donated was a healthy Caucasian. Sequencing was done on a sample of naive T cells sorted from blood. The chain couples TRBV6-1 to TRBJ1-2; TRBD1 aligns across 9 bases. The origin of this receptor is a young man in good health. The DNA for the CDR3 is TGTGCCAGCAGTACACCTACCGGGACAGGGAAATATGGCTACACCTTC. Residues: CASSTPTGTGKYGYTF.